These 13 T cell receptor beta chains came from one sample sequenced in a study of Graves' ophthalmopathy and Graves' hyperthyroidism. The authors amplified TCR beta CDR3 regions, and they did so from RNA transcripts for repertoire sequencing. The first round was an RT-PCR with HTBI primers, and the second round was a multiplex PCR. MiXCR was run by TCRdb on the multiplex PCR reads, yielding one entry per CDR3 protein. The sample shows 1 million to 1.3 million distinct CDR3 sequences, 35% to 40% of them seen only once. Input material: peripheral blood or thyroid tissue (not recorded which). These receptors came from an adult man with Graves' hyperthyroidism.

J is TRBJ2-7 and V is TRBV4-3; 10 nucleotides agree with TRBD2. The CDR3 is made up of 17 amino acids. V shed 1 base, J shed 0 bases, and the junction held 6 bases outside the gene matches. The germline V gene has CDR1 LGHNA and CDR2 YSLEER. CDR3 in DNA: TGCGCCAGCAGCCAAGTTCTAGCGGGGGCCAACTCCTACGAGCAGTACTTC. Translation: CASSQVLAGANSYEQYF.

The J gene is TRBJ2-5, the V gene TRBV7-2; D possibly uses TRBD1 or TRBD2 (7 bases each). CDR1 SGHTA and CDR2 FQGNSA come from the germline V gene. Trimming cost V 5 bases and J 5 bases, with 21 bases left between them. The CDR3 extends over 16 amino acids. DNA of the CDR3: TGTGCCAGCAGCCCGATCGCAGGGGGGGGGAGCGAGACCCAGTACTTC. Amino acid sequence: CASSPIAGGGSETQYF. Full variable domain (missing parts from reference TRBV7-2 and TRBJ2-5): GAGVSQSPSNKVTEKGKDVELRCDPISGHTALYWYRQSLGQGLEFLIYFQGNSAPDKSGLPSDRFSAERTGGSVSTLTIQRTQQEDSAVYLCASSPIAGGGSETQYFGPGTRLLVL.

Concerning this clonotype: The junction departs from germline at one end; a sequencing error may be responsible. V and J are TRBV2 and TRBJ2-7, with TRBD2 matching over 8 bases. Germline CDR1 is SNHLY and CDR2 is FYNNEI. The CDR3 contains 16 residues. In DNA form, the CDR3 reads TGTGCCTGCAGTGCTACCTTAGCGGGGCGAGGCGGTGAGCAGTACTTC. It encodes CACSATLAGRGGEQYF.

In this sample, this clonotype turned up many times. This chain links TRBV19 with TRBJ1-6; no clear D. Trimming took off 2 bases at V and 10 bases at J, with 6 bases between the two ends. Looked up from germline, CDR1 is LNHDA and CDR2 is SQIVND (reference sequence). The CDR3 runs 12 residues. CDR3 loop: CASSITGSPLHF. The CDR3 coding sequence is TGTGCCAGTAGTATAACGGGCTCACCCCTCCACTTT.

This clonotype was found many times. V and J are TRBV12-3 or TRBV12-4 and TRBJ2-5; D ambiguous. CDR3 size: 14 residues. The V end was cut by 1 base, the J end by 0 bases, with 6 bases between. Written as DNA, the CDR3 is TGTGCCAGCAGTTTAGGTCCCAACCAAGAGACCCAGTACTTC. This gives the protein CASSLGPNQETQYF.

The chain couples TRBV10-3 to TRBJ1-5, with D perhaps TRBD1 (5 bases). The CDR3 has 15 residues. Looked up from germline, CDR1 is ENHRY and CDR2 is SYGVKD. V dropped 2 bases and J dropped 5 bases, with 13 bases sitting between them. CDR3 DNA sequence: TGTGCCATCAGTGAGGGACTAGCGGGGGATCAGCCCCAGCATTTT. This codes for CAISEGLAGDQPQHF.

The chain has TRBV6-2 or TRBV6-3 and TRBJ1-1, with 8 bases aligning to TRBD1. The CDR3 runs to 15 residues. In germline, CDR1 is MNHEY, CDR2 SVGEGT. J gave up 5 bases and V 4 bases, and 9 bases lay outside the gene matches. In nucleotides, the CDR3 is TGTGCCAGCAGTTCCTCTCGGACAGGGTGGACTGAAGCTTTCTTT. This translates into CASSSSRTGWTEAFF.

In this sample, this clonotype turned up many times. The V gene is TRBV7-9, the J gene TRBJ1-2; 8 bases align to TRBD1. The CDR3 extends over 14 amino acids. V lost 7 bases and J lost 1; bases outside the gene matches: 5. CDR1 is SEHNR, CDR2 FQNEAQ, per germline (reference sequence). Here the CDR3 reads CASTSGGLNYGYTF. The CDR3 DNA is TGTGCCAGCACATCAGGGGGCCTTAACTATGGCTACACCTTC.

This clonotype was seen only a few times. V is TRBV7-2 and J is TRBJ2-7, with 11 positions matching TRBD1. Germline V lookup: CDR1 SGHTA, CDR2 FQGNSA. The CDR3 has 15 amino acids. V was clipped by 1 base and J by 6 bases; unmatched bases: 5. CDR3 nucleotides: TGTGCCAGCAGCTTAGATAGGACAGGGGGCGGCGAGCAGTACTTC. As protein: CASSLDRTGGGEQYF.

Comment on this clonotype: A much larger clone is a single base away; this may be a read error. V is TRBV12-3 or TRBV12-4 and J is TRBJ1-2, with D hard to call. The CDR3 extends over 13 amino acids. The V end was cut by 11 bases, the J end by 4 bases, with 17 bases between. CDR3 loop: CAASPSNSYGYTF. CDR3 sequence (DNA): TGTGCCGCCTCACCCAGTAATTCCTATGGCTACACCTTC.

The CDR3, as DNA: TGTGCCAGCAGCTTGGGGCGACCGGGCCCCTTGCAGTACTTC. This gives the protein CASSLGRPGPLQYF. V usage is TRBV7-8 and J usage is TRBJ2-7; TRBD1 might be the D (5 bases). The CDR3 has 14 residues. The germline V gene encodes CDR1 SGHVS and CDR2 FQNEAQ. V was cut by 3 bases and J by 9 bases, with 18 bases left in between.

This clonotype was seen only a few times. It may be a read error: a sequence one base away is much more abundant. This chain joins TRBV20-1 and TRBJ1-1; D might be TRBD1 (5 bases). Germline CDR1 DFQATT, CDR2 SNEGSKA (reference sequence). V lost 6 bases to trimming and J lost 5 bases, with 19 bases between them. This CDR3 region has 14 residues. The CDR3 loop is CSAQATEGETEAFF. DNA for the CDR3: TGCAGTGCACAAGCGACAGAGGGCGAAACTGAAGCTTTCTTT.

This clonotype has at least ten counts. This rearrangement joins TRBV20-1 to TRBJ2-7; D perhaps matches TRBD2 (6 bases). The CDR3 has 14 amino acids. CDR1 is DFQATT and CDR2 is SNEGSKA in the germline V gene (reference sequence). V dropped 3 bases and J dropped 3 bases, with 15 bases sitting between them. In nucleotides, the CDR3 is TGCAGTGCTAGCGGGGGAGCGTTTCTCTACGAGCAGTACTTC. Translation: CSASGGAFLYEQYF.